The TCR beta chain under discussion was sequenced for a study of PD-L1 blockade in urothelial cancer. Across the whole study: Enrolled patients had been treated previously with 0 to 3 chemotherapy regimens.

Here immunoSEQ multiplex PCR was the method, and the copy in TCRdb shows in-frame clones only, minus some. Among approximately 100,000 clones, over 80% were seen once, and the ten largest hold 0.75% to 0.95%. Germline values: CDR1 MNHNS, CDR2 SASEGT. The CDR3 is 14 amino acids. Trimming stripped 8 bases from V and 0 bases from J, with 11 bases between. The chain carries TRBV6-1 and TRBJ1-5; D is possibly TRBD1 (5 bases). The receptor was isolated from a woman older than 75 with urothelial cancer. Sequenced here: PBMCs, sampled around atezolizumab (anti-PD-L1) treatment. The CDR3 DNA reads TGTGCCAGCTCGGGGGAGTTTAGCAATCAGCCCCAGCATTTT. Translating it yields CASSGEFSNQPQHF.